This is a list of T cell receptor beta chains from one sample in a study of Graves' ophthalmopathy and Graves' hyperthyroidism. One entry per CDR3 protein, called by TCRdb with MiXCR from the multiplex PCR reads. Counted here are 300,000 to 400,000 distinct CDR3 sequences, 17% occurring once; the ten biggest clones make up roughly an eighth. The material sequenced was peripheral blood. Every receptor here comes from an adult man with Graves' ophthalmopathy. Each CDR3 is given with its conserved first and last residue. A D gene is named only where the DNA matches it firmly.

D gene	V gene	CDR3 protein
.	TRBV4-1	CASSQGLGQLYEQYF
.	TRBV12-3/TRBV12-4	CASSSPGTGYTF
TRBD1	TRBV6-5	CASTRGNEAGQPQHF
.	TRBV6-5	CASSYWGDAEAFF
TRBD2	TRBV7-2	CASSSSLAGGGETQYF
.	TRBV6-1	CASIKGGLTWKGQETQYF
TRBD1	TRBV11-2	CASSSDPGQGTTKNIQYF
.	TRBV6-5	CASSYRGAGELFF
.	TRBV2	CASRRDGTNYGYTF
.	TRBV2	CASRINLNTGELFF
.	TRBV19	CASSIGPPPNTEAFF
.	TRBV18	CASSSRDTHNSPLHF
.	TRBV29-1	CSVPQGVLAGTGELFF
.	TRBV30	CAWSVGADYGYTF
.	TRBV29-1	CSVRTPGLATYEQYF
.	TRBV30	CAWSRQGDQPQHF
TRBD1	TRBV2	CASSEGQKETQYF
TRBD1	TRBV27	CASSRGTGISPLHF
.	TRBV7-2	CASSLPPTGELFF
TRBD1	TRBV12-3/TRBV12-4	CASSLLGQVYGYTF
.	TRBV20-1	CSASRNRYEQYF
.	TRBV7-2	CASTLRGNTGELFF
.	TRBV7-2	CASSSSGAIGNTEAFF
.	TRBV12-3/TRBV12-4	CASSLGQLAKNIQYF
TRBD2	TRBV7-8	CASSLRRLALGEQYF
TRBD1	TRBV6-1	CASSDRQGEGYTF
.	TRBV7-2	CASSYWRSSYEQYF
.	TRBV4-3	CASSQAWGNSYEQYF
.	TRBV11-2	CASRGGVASHAGELFF
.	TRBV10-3	CAISESGLAGREQYF
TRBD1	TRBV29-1	CSVGQGTLNTEAFF
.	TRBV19	CASSMAAGYDTGELFF
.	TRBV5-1	CASSFRGPRYEQYF
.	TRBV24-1	CATSDSPYSNQPQHF
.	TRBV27	CASSLSTGEYTGELFF
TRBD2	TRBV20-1	CSASFRTRIQETQYF
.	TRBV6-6	CASSRLSTAMNTEAFF
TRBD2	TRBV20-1	CSAGRLAGGGTQYF
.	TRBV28	CASSSLGGLYSNQPQHF
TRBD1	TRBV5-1	CASSKDRGMVSTEAFF
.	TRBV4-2	CASSQVTLMNTEAFF
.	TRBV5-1	CASSLDTDTEAFF
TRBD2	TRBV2	CASSGGSGRGQETQYF
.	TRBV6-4	CASNQHPQGPGANVLTF
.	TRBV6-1	CASTYTQRSQYF
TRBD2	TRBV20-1	CSANGLAGDYEQYF
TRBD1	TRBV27	CASSAIPGTGGHDEQYF
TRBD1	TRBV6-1	CASSEGAGGNYEQYF